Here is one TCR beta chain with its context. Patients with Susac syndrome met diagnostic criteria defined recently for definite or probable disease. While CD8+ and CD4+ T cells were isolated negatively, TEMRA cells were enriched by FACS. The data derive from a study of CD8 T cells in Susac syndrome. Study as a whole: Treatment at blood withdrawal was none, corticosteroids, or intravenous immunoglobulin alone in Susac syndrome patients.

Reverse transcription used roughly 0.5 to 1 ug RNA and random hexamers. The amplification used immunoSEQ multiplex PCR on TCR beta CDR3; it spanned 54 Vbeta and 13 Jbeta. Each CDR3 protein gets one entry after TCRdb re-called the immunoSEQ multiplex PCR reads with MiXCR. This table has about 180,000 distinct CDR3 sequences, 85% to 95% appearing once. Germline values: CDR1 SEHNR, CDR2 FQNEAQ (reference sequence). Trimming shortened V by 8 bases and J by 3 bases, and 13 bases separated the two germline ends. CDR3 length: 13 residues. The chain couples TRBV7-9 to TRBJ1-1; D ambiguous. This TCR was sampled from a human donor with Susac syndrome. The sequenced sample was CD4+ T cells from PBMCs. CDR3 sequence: CASASLLDTEAFF. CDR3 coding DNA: TGTGCCAGCGCCTCCCTTTTAGACACTGAAGCTTTCTTT.